These 4 T cell receptor beta chains share one sample of origin, sequenced in a study of blood T cell repertoires in COVID-19. Some clones are missing from TCRdb's copy, which holds only in-frame ones; the method was immunoSEQ multiplex PCR. Seen here are a few hundred thousand clones, 84% observed once, and the top ten hold around 1.5%. The sequencing sample was made of peripheral blood. These receptors were obtained from a woman in her 40s who had recovered from COVID-19.

The gene calls are TRBV30 and TRBJ2-3; tentatively, D is TRBD1 (6 bases). Trimming removed 5 bases from V and 4 bases from J, with 31 bases in between. The germline V gene encodes CDR1 GTSNPN and CDR2 SVGIG (reference sequence). This CDR3 has 19 amino acids. The chain's CDR3 is CAWGPVGARGKYRADTQYF. As DNA, the CDR3 is TGTGCCTGGGGTCCGGTGGGGGCGCGAGGGAAGTATCGCGCAGATACGCAGTATTTT.

The rearrangement joins TRBV5-1 to TRBJ2-5; 11 bases fit TRBD1. This CDR3 is 14 amino acids long. With V trimmed by 4 bases and J by 6 bases, 5 bases remained unmatched. The germline V gene encodes CDR1 SGHRS and CDR2 YFSETQ. The CDR3 sequence is CASSQGQGDQTQYF. CDR3 coding DNA: TGCGCCAGCAGCCAGGGACAGGGGGATCAGACCCAGTACTTC.

The chain employs TRBV11-3 and TRBJ2-1; 7 nucleotides agree with TRBD2. V dropped 3 bases and J dropped 6; count of bases not matched to a gene: 8. The germline CDR1 and CDR2 sequences are SGHNT and YENEEA. The CDR3 length is 15 residues. The DNA for the CDR3 is TGTGCCAGCAGCTTCTACGGGACTACCACCAATGAGCAGTTCTTC. It translates to CASSFYGTTTNEQFF. Variable domain in full (rest from reference TRBV11-3 and TRBJ2-1): EAGVVQSPRYKIIEKKQPVAFWCNPISGHNTLYWYLQNLGQGPELLIRYENEEAVDDSQLPKDRFSAERLKGVDSTLKIQPAELGDSAVYLCASSFYGTTTNEQFFGPGTRLTVL.

The V call is TRBV6-4, the J call TRBJ2-3, with 8 positions matching TRBD2. The CDR3 has 16 amino acids. Germline-derived CDR1 and CDR2 are MRHNA and SNTAGT. Germline trimming cut 8 bases from V and 5 bases from J; bases unmatched to any gene: 15. CDR3 in amino acids: CASPDPPSGGIDTQYF. The DNA of the CDR3 is TGTGCCAGCCCTGACCCCCCCAGCGGGGGTATAGATACGCAGTATTTT.